The present entry profiles one TCR beta chain with its context. Its antigen remains unidentified. V gave up 4 bases and J gave up 2 bases; unmatched junction bases: 9. The CDR3 spans 16 residues. Germline V gives CDR1 SGHDT, CDR2 YYEEEE. Clones were read by immunoSEQ multiplex PCR, and TCRdb kept only the in-frame ones, dropping some. The sample contains about 94,000 clones, about 91% of which appear only once. The data were taken from a study of PD-1 blockade in classical Hodgkin lymphoma. On the study more broadly: Patients received nivolumab 3 mg/kg intravenously every 2 weeks. General observations from the study: Exclusion removed patients who began nivolumab under 1 year after ASCT. Patients who responded completely had about the same baseline diversity as newly diagnosed patients. As was reported, newly diagnosed patients showed lower baseline TCR diversity than healthy donors did.

Each patient experienced a relapse that followed autologous stem cell transplantation, and brentuximab vedotin exposure varied. The sequence was collected from a human donor with classical Hodgkin lymphoma. The material was peripheral blood mononuclear cells (PBMCs), obtained before the second cycle of nivolumab. This chain connects TRBV5-6 to TRBJ2-1; 7 positions agree with TRBD2. CDR3: CASSPDAGVTYNEQFF. The CDR3 DNA reads TGTGCCAGCAGCCCGGATGCGGGAGTCACCTACAATGAGCAGTTCTTC.